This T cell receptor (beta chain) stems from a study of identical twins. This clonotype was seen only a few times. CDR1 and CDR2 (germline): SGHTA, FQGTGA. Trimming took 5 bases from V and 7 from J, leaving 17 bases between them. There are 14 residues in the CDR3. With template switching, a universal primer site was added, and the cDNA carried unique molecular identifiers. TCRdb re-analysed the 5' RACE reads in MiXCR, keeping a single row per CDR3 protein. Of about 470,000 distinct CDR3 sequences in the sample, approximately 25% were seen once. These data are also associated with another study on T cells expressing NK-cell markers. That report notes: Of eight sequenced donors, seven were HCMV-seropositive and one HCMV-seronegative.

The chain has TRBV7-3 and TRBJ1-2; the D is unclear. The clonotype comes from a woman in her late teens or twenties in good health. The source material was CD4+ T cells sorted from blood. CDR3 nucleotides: TGTGCCAGCAGCGCTGGACCTTCTCTTTCTGGCTACACCTTC. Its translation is CASSAGPSLSGYTF.